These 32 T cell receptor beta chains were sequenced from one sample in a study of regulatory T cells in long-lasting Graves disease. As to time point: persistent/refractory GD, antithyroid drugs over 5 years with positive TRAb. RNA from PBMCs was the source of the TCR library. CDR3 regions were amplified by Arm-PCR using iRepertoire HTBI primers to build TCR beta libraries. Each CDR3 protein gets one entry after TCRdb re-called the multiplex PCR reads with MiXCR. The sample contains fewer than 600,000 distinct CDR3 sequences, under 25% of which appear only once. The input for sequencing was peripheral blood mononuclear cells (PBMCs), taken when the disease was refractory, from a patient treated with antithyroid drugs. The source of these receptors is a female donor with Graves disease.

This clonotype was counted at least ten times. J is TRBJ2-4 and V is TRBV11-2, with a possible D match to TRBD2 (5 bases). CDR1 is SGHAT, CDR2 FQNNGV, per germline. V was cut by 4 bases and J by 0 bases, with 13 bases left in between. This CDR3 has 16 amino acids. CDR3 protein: CASSSRTVLAKNIQYF. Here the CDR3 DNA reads TGTGCCAGCAGCTCCCGGACTGTTCTAGCCAAAAACATTCAGTACTTC.

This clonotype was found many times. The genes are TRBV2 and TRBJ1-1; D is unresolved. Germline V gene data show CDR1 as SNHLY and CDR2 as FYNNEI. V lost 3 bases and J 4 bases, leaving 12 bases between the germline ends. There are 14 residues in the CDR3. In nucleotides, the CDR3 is TGTGCCAGCAGTGAGCCAGCCGGTGGCACTGAAGCTTTCTTT. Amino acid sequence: CASSEPAGGTEAFF.

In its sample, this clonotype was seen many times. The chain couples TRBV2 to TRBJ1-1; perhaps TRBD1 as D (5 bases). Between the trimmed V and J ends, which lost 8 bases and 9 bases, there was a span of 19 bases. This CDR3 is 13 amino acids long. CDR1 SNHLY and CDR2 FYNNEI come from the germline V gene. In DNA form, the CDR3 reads TGTGCCAGCGTGAACAGTGGGGGGGGGAAAGCTTTCTTT. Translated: CASVNSGGGKAFF. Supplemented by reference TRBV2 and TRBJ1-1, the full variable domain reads EPEVTQTPSHQVTQMGQEVILRCVPISNHLYFYWYRQILGQKVEFLVSFYNNEISEKSEIFDDQFSVERPDGSNFTLKIRSTKLEDSAMYFCASVNSGGGKAFFGQGTRLTVV.

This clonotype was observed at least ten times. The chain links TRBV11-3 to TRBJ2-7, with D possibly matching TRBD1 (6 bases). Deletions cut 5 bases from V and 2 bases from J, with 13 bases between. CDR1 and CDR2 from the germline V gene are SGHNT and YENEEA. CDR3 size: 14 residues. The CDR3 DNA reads TGTGCCAGCAGCCACCGGGACACCCCCTACGAGCAGTACTTC. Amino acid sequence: CASSHRDTPYEQYF.

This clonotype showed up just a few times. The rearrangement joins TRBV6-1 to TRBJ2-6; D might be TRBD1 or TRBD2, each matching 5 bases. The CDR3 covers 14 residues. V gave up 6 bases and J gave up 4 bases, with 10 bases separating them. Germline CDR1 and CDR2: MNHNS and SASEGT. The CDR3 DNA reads TGTGCCAGCAGGAGGGGACGAGGGGCCAACGTCCTGACTTTC. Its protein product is CASRRGRGANVLTF.

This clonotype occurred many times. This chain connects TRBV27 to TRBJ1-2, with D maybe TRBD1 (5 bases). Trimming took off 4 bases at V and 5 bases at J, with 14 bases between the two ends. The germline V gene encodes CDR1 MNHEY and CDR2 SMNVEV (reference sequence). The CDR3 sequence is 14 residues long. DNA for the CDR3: TGTGCCAGCAGTTCTACGCAGGGAGGGTATGGCTACACCTTC. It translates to CASSSTQGGYGYTF.

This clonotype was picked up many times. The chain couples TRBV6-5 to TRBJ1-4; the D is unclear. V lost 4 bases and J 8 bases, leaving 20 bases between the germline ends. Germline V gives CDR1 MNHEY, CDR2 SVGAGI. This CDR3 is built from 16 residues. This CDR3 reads CASSSVGRGLAEKLFF. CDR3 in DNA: TGTGCCAGCAGTTCCGTCGGTAGAGGCTTAGCGGAAAAACTGTTTTTT.

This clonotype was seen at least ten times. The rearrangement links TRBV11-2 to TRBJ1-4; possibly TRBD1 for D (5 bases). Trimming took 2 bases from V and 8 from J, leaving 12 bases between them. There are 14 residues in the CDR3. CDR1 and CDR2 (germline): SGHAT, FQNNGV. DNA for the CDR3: TGTGCCAGCAGCTTAATCAGGGTTGGCGAAAAACTGTTTTTT. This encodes CASSLIRVGEKLFF.

For the CDR3, the DNA is TGCAGTGCTCAACGGGCCCCATCACGCTCTGGAAACACCATATATTTT. Protein sequence: CSAQRAPSRSGNTIYF. The V gene is TRBV20-1, the J gene TRBJ1-3; no definite D call. CDR1 is DFQATT, CDR2 SNEGSKA, per germline (reference sequence). Trimming pared 5 bases from V and 0 bases from J, leaving 17 bases between. The CDR3 spans 16 residues.

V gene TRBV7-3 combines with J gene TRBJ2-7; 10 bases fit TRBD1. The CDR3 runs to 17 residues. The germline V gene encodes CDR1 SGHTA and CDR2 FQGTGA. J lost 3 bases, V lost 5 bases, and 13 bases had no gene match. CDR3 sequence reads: CASSPPPGTGANYEQYF. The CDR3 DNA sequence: TGTGCCAGCAGCCCCCCCCCCGGGACAGGGGCGAACTACGAGCAGTACTTC.

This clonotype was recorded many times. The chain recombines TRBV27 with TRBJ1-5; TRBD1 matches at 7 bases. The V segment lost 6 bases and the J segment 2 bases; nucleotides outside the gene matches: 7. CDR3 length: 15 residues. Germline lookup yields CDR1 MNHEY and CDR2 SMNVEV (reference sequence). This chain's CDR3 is CASSQGTAGNQPQHF. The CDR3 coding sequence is TGTGCCAGCAGCCAAGGGACAGCCGGCAATCAGCCCCAGCATTTT.

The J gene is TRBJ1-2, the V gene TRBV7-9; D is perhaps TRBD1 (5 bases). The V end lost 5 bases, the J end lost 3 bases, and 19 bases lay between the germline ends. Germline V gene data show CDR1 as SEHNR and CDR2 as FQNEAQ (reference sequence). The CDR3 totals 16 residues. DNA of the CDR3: TGTGCCAGCAGCATCGGGACTCTCCAACCGGACTATGGCTACACCTTC. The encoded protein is CASSIGTLQPDYGYTF.

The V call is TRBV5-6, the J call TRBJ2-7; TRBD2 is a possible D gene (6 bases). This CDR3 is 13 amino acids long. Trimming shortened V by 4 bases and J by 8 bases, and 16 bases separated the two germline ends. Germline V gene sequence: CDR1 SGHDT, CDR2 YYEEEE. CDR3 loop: CASSPPGLQQQYF. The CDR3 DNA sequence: TGTGCCAGCAGCCCTCCGGGACTTCAGCAGCAGTACTTC.

CDR3 region: CSVYRGVGGNEQFF. CDR3 nucleotides: TGCAGCGTTTATCGGGGCGTCGGGGGCAATGAGCAGTTCTTC. The chain has TRBV29-1 and TRBJ2-1, with a tentative D call TRBD2 (6 bases). The V and J ends lost 5 bases and 6 bases respectively, with 17 bases between them. Germline-derived CDR1 and CDR2 are SQVTM and ANQGSEA. This CDR3 has 14 residues.

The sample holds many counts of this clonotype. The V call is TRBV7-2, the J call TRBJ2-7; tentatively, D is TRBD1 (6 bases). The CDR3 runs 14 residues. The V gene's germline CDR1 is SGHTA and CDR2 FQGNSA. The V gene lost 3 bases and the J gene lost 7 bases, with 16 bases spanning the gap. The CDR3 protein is CASSFRQELREQYF. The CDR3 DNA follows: TGTGCCAGCAGCTTTCGACAGGAGTTGAGAGAGCAGTACTTC.

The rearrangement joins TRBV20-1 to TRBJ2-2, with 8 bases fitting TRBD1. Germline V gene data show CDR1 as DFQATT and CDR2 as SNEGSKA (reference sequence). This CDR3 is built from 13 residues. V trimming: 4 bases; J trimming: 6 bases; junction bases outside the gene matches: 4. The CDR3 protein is CSAKGQGAGELFF. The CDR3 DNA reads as TGCAGTGCTAAAGGACAGGGTGCCGGGGAGCTGTTTTTT.

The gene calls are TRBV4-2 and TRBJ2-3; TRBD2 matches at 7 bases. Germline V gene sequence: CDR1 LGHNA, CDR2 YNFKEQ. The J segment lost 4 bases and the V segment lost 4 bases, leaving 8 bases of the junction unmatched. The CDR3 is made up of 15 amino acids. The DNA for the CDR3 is TGTGCCAGCAGCCGCCCCGGCCGGGAGGCAGATACGCAGTATTTT. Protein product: CASSRPGREADTQYF.

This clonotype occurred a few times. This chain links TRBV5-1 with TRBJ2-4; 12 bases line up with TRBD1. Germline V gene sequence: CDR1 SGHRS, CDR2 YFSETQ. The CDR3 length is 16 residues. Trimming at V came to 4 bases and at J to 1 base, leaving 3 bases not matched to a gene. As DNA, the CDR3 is TGCGCCAGCAGCCTGGGACAGGGGGCGGCCAAAAACATTCAGTACTTC. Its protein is CASSLGQGAAKNIQYF.

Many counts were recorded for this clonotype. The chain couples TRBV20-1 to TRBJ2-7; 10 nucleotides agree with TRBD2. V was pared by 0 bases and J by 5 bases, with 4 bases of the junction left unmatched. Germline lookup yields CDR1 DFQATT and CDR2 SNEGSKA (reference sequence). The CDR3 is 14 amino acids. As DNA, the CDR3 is TGCAGTGCTAGAGAGGCTAGCGGGAGCGACGAGCAGTACTTC. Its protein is CSAREASGSDEQYF.

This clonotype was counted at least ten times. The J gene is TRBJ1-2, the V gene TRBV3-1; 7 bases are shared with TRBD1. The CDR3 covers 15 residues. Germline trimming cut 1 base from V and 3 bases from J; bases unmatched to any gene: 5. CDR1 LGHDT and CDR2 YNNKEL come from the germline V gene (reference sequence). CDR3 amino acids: CASSQVGQDYYGYTF. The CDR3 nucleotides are TGTGCCAGCAGCCAAGTCGGACAGGATTACTATGGCTACACCTTC.

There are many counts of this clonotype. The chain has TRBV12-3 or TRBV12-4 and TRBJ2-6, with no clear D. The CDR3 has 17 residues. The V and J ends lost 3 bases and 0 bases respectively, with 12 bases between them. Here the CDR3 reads CASSFKQDSSGANVLTF. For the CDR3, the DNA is TGTGCCAGCAGTTTTAAGCAGGATTCCTCTGGGGCCAACGTCCTGACTTTC.

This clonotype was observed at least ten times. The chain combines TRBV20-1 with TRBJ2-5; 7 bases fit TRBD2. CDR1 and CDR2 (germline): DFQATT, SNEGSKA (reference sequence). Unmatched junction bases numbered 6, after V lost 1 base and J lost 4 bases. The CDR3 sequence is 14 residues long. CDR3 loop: CSARGELATETQYF. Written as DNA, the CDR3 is TGCAGTGCTAGAGGGGAACTAGCGACAGAGACCCAGTACTTC.

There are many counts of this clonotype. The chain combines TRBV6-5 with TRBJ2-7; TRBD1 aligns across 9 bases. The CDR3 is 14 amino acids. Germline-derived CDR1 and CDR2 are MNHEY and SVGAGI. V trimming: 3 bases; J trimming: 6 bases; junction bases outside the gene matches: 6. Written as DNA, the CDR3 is TGTGCCAGCAGTTATGGGACAGGGATGGTCGAGCAGTACTTC. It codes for CASSYGTGMVEQYF.

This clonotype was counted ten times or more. The CDR3 DNA reads as TGTGCCAGCAGTTACTCCGACAGAACCTACGAGCAGTACTTC. It yields the protein CASSYSDRTYEQYF. This chain uses TRBV6-5 with TRBJ2-7; a weak D match, TRBD1 (5 bases). Germline V lookup: CDR1 MNHEY, CDR2 SVGAGI. The V and J ends lost 0 bases and 2 bases respectively, with 8 bases between them. This CDR3 has 14 residues.

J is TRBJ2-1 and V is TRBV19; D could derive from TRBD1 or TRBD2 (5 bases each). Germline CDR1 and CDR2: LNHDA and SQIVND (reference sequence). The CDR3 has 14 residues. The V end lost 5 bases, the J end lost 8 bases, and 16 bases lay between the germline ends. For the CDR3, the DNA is TGTGCCAGTAGTCCGGGCCCCCGGGGCGATGAGCAGTTCTTC. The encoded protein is CASSPGPRGDEQFF.

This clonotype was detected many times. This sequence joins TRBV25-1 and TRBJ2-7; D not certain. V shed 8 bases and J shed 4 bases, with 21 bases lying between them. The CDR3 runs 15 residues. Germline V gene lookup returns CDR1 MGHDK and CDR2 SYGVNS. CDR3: CASGSPSGPRYEQYF. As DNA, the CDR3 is TGTGCCAGCGGCTCCCCTTCCGGGCCAAGATACGAGCAGTACTTC.

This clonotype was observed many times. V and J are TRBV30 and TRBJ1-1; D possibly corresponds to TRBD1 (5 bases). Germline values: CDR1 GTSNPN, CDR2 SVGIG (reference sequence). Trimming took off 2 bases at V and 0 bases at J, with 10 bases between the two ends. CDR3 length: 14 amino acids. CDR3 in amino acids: CAWSLGTVNTEAFF. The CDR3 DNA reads TGTGCCTGGAGTCTGGGGACGGTGAACACTGAAGCTTTCTTT. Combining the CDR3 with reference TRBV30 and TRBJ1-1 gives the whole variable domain SQTIHQWPATLVQPVGSPLSLECTVEGTSNPNLYWYRQAAGRGLQLLFYSVGIGQISSEVPQNLSASRPQDRQFILSSKKLLLSDSGFYLCAWSLGTVNTEAFFGQGTRLTVV.

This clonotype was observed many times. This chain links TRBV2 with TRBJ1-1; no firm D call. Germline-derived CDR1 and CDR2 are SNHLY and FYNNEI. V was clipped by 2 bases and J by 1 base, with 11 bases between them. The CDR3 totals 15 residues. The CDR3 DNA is TGTGCCAGCAGTGAACAGGCCGTCAGGAACACTGAAGCTTTCTTT. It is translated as CASSEQAVRNTEAFF.

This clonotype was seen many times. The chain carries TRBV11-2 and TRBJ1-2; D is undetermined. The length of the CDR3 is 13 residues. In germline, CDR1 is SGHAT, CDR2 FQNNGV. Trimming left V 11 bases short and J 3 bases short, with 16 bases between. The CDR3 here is CASRDTAHYGYTF. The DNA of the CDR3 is TGTGCCTCCAGAGACACGGCCCACTATGGCTACACCTTC. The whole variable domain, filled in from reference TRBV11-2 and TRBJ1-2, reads EAGVAQSPRYKIIEKRQSVAFWCNPISGHATLYWYQQILGQGPKLLIQFQNNGVVDDSQLPKDRFSAERLKGVDSTLKIQPAKLEDSAVYLCASRDTAHYGYTFGSGTRLTVV.

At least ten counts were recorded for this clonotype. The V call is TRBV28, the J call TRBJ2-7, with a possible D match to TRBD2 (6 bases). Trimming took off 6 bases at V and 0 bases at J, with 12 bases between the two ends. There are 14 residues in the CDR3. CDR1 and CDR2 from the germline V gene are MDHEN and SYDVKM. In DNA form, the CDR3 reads TGTGCCAGCAGGGCGGGACTGATCTCCTACGAGCAGTACTTC. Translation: CASRAGLISYEQYF.

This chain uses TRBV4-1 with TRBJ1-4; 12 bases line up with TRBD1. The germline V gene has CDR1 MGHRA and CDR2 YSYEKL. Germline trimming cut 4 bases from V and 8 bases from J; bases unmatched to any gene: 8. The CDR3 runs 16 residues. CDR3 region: CASSRPGQGAGEKLFF. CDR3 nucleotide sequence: TGCGCCAGCAGCCGCCCGGGACAGGGGGCAGGGGAAAAACTGTTTTTT.

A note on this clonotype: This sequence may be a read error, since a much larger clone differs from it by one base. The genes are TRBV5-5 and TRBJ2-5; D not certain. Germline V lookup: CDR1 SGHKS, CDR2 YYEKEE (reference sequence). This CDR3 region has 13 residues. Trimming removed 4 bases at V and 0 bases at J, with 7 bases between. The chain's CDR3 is CASSVRYQETQYF. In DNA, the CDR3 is TGTGCCAGCAGCGTGAGGTACCAAGAGACCCAGTACTTC.